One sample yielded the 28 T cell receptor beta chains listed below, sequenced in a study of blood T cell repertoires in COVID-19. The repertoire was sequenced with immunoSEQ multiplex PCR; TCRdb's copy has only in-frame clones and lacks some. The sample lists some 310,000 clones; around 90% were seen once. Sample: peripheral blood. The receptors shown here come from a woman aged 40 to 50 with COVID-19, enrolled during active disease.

CDR3 DNA: TGTGCCAGCAGCCCAATCCGGGGTAAGGGCACCGGGGAGCTGTTTTTT. Amino acid sequence: CASSPIRGKGTGELFF. The chain recombines TRBV11-2 with TRBJ2-2, with D maybe TRBD2 (5 bases). Deletions cut 5 bases from V and 4 bases from J, with 17 bases between. The V gene's germline CDR1 is SGHAT and CDR2 FQNNGV. CDR3 length equals 16 residues.

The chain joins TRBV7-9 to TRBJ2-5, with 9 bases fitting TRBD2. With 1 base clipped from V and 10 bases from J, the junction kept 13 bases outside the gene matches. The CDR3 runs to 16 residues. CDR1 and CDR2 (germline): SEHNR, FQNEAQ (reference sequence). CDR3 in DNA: TGTGCCAGCAGCTTAGTAGCGGGGGACCCCCTCGGGGGCCAGTACTTC. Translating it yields CASSLVAGDPLGGQYF.

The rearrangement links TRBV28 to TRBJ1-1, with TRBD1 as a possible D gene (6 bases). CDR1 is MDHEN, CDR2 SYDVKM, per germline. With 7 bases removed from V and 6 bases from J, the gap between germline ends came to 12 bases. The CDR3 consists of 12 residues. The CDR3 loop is CASTRQVAEAFF. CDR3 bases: TGTGCCAGCACCCGACAGGTAGCTGAAGCTTTCTTT.

The CDR3 protein is CASSHGGQAISGNTIYF. The CDR3 DNA reads TGCGCCAGCAGCCACGGGGGACAGGCCATCTCTGGAAACACCATATATTTT. J is TRBJ1-3 and V is TRBV23-1; 8 bases line up with TRBD1. TRBV23-1 is classed as an ORF, of uncertain function. The CDR3 runs 17 residues. J gave up 0 bases and V 6 bases, and 10 bases lay outside the gene matches.

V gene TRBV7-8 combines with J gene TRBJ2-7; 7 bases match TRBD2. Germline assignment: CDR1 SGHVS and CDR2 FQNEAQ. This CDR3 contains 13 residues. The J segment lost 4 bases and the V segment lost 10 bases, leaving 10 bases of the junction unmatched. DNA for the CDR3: TGTGCCACCGCCGGGACTAACGATTACGAGCAGTACTTC. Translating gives CATAGTNDYEQYF.

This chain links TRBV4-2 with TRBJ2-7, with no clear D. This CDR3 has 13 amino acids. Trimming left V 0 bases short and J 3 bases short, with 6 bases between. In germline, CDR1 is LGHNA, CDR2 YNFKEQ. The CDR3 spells CASSQDRFYEQYF. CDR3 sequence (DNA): TGTGCCAGCAGCCAAGATCGTTTCTACGAGCAGTACTTC.

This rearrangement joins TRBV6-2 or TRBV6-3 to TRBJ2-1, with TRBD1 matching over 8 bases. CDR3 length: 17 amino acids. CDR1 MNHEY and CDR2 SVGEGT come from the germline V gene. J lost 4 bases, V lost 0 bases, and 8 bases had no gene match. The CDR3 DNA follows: TGTGCCAGCAGTTACTCGAAGCAGGGGGCGACGTACAATGAGCAGTTCTTC. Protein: CASSYSKQGATYNEQFF.

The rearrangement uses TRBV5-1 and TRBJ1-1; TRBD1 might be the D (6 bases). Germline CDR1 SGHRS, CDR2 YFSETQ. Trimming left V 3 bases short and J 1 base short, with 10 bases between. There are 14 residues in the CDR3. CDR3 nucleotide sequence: TGCGCCAGCAGCTATGCAGGGGCGAACACTGAAGCTTTCTTT. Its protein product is CASSYAGANTEAFF.

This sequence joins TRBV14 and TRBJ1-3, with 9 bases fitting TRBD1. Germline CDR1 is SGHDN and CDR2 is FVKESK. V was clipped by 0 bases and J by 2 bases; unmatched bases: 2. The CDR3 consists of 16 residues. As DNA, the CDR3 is TGTGCCAGCAGCCAAGAGGACAGGGGTGCTGGAAACACCATATATTTT. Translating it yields CASSQEDRGAGNTIYF.

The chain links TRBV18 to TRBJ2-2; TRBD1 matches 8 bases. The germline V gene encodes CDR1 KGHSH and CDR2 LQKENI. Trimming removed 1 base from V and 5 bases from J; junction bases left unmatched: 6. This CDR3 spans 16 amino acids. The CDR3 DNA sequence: TGTGCCAGCTCACCACTATCCGGACAGGGAACCGGGGAGCTGTTTTTT. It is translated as CASSPLSGQGTGELFF.

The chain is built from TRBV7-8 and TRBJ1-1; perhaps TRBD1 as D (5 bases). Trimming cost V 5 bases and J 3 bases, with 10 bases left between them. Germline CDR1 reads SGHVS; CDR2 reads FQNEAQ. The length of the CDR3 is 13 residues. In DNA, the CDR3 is TGTGCCAGCAGCCGGGGGATAGACACTGAAGCTTTCTTT. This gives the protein CASSRGIDTEAFF.

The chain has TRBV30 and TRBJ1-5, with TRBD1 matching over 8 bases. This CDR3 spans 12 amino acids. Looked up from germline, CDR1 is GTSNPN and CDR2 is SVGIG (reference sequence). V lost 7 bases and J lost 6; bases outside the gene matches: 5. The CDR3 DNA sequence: TGTGCCTCCAGACAGGGGAGTCAGCCCCAGCATTTT. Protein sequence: CASRQGSQPQHF.

DNA of the CDR3: TGCGCCAGCAGCCAAGCAGCCAGGGGGATTAATTCACCCCTCCACTTT. This gives the protein CASSQAARGINSPLHF. The chain couples TRBV4-3 to TRBJ1-6, with TRBD1 matching 7 bases. In germline, CDR1 is LGHNA, CDR2 YSLEER. This CDR3 region has 16 residues. V shed 1 base and J 6 bases; nucleotides not matched to a gene: 6.

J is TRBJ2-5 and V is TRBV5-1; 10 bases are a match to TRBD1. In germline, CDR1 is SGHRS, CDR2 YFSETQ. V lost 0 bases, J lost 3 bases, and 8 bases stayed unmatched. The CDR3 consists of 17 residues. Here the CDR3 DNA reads TGCGCCAGCAGCTTGGCGACAGGGGGCGCATTAGAAGAGACCCAGTACTTC. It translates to CASSLATGGALEETQYF.

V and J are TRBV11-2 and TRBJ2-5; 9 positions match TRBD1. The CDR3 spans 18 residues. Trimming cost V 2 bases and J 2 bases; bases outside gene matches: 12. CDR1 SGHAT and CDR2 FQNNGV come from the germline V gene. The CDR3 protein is CASSLRRGTGKFQETQYF. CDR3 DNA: TGTGCCAGCAGCTTAAGGAGGGGGACAGGGAAATTTCAAGAGACCCAGTACTTC.

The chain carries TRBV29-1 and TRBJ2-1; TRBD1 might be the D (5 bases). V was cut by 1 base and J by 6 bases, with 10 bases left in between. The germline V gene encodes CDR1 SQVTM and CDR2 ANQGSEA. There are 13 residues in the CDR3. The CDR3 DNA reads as TGCAGCGTTGAAGCGTCACAGGCCAATGAGCAGTTCTTC. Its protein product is CSVEASQANEQFF.

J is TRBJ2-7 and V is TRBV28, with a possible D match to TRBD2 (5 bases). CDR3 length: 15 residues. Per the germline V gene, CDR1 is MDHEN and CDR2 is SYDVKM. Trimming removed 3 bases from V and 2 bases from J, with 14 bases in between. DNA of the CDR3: TGTGCCAGCAGTTTGGGAGTTATCAATCCCTACGAGCAGTACTTC. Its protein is CASSLGVINPYEQYF. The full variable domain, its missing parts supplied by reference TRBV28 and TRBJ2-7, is DVKVTQSSRYLVKRTGEKVFLECVQDMDHENMFWYRQDPGLGLRLIYFSYDVKMKEKGDIPEGYSVSREKKERFSLILESASTNQTSMYLCASSLGVINPYEQYFGPGTRLTVT.

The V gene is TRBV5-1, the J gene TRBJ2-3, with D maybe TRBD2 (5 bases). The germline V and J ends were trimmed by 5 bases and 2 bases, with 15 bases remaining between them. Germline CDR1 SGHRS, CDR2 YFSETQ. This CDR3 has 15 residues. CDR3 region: CASSTPGVFTDTQYF. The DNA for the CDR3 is TGCGCCAGCAGTACACCCGGGGTATTCACAGATACGCAGTATTTT.

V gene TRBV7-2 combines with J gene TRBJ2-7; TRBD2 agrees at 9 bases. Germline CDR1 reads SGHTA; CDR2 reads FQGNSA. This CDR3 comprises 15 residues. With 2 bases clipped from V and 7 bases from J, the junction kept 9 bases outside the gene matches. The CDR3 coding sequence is TGTGCCAGCAGCTTATTAACTAGCGGGCCCCTAGAGCAGTACTTC. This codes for CASSLLTSGPLEQYF.

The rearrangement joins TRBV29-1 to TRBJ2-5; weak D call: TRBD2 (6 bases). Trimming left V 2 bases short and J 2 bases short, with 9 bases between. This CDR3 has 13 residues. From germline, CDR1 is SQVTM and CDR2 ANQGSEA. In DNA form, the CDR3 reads TGCAGCGTTGAACCGGGAGCTCAAGAGACCCAGTACTTC. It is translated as CSVEPGAQETQYF.

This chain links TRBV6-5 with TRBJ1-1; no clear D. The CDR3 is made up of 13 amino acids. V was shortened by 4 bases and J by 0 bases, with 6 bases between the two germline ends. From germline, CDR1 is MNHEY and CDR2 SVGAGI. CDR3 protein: CASSSELNTEAFF. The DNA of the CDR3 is TGTGCCAGCAGTTCGGAGTTGAACACTGAAGCTTTCTTT.

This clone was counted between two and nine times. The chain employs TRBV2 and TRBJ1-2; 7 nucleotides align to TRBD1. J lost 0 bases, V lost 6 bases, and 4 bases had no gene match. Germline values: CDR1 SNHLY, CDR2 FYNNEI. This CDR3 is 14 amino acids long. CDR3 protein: CASRGQTANYGYTF. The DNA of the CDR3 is TGTGCCAGCAGGGGACAGACTGCTAACTATGGCTACACCTTC. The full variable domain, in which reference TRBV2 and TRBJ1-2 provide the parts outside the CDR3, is EPEVTQTPSHQVTQMGQEVILRCVPISNHLYFYWYRQILGQKVEFLVSFYNNEISEKSEIFDDQFSVERPDGSNFTLKIRSTKLEDSAMYFCASRGQTANYGYTFGSGTRLTVV.

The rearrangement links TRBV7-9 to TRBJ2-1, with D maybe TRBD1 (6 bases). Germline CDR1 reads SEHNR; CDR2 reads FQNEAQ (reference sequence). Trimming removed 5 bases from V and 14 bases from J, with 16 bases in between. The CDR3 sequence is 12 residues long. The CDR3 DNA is TGTGCCAGCAGCGGTTCGGGACACTTCAAGTTCTTC. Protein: CASSGSGHFKFF.

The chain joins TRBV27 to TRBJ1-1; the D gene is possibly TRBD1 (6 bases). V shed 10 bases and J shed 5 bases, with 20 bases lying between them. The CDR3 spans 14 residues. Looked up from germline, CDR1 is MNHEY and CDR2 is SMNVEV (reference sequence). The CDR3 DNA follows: TGTGCCAACGGAGACCAGGGGTTAAGGACTGAAGCTTTCTTT. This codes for CANGDQGLRTEAFF.

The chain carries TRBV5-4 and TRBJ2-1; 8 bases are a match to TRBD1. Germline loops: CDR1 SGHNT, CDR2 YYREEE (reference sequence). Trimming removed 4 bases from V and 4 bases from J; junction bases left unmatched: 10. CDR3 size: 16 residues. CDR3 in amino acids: CASSPRTGNNYNEQFF. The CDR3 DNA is TGTGCCAGCAGCCCTCGGACAGGGAACAATTACAATGAGCAGTTCTTC.

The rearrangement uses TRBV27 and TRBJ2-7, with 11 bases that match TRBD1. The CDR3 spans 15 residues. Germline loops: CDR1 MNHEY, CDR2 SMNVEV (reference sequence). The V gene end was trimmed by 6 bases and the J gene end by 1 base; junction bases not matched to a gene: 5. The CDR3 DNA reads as TGTGCCAGCAGACCCGGGACAGGGGGATCCTACGAGCAGTACTTC. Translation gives CASRPGTGGSYEQYF.

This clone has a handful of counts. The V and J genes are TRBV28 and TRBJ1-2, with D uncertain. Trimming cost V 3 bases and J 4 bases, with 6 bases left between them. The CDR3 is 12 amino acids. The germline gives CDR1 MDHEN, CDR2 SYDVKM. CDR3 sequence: CASSFGSYGYTF. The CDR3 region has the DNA TGTGCCAGCAGTTTTGGGAGCTATGGCTACACCTTC.

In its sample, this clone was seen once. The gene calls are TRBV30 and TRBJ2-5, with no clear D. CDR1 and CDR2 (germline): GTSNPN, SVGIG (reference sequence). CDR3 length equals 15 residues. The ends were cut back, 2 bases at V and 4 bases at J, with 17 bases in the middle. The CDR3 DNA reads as TGTGCCTGGAGTTTCTCGGTACCCCAGGTAGAGACCCAGTACTTC. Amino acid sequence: CAWSFSVPQVETQYF.